The 32 T cell receptor beta chains reported below all come from one sample, sequenced in a study of T cells after yellow fever vaccination. TCRdb reprocessed the 5' RACE reads with MiXCR, giving one entry per CDR3 protein. The sample lists approximately 580,000 distinct CDR3 sequences; about a sixth were seen once. The sample here was PBMCs, taken 5 days after the first yellow fever vaccination. Receptors originate from a man between 18 and 35 years old who received the YFV17D yellow fever vaccine.

This clonotype turned up a few times. The chain couples TRBV9 to TRBJ1-2, with 11 bases fitting TRBD1. The V and J ends lost 3 bases and 2 bases, in that order; junction bases with no gene match: 15. CDR3 length equals 19 residues. Germline V lookup: CDR1 SGDLS, CDR2 YYNGEE. CDR3 sequence reads: CASSAPDTSRTGGNYGYTF. CDR3 coding DNA: TGTGCCAGCAGCGCCCCCGATACCAGCAGGACAGGGGGCAACTATGGCTACACCTTC. The whole variable domain, remainder taken from reference TRBV9 and TRBJ1-2, is DSGVTQTPKHLITATGQRVTLRCSPRSGDLSVYWYQQSLDQGLQFLIQYYNGEERAKGNILERFSAQQFPDLHSELNLSSLELGDSALYFCASSAPDTSRTGGNYGYTFGSGTRLTVV.

This clonotype was observed a few times. The chain is built from TRBV19 and TRBJ2-3, with a weak D call TRBD2 (6 bases). Germline loops: CDR1 LNHDA, CDR2 SQIVND (reference sequence). The CDR3 consists of 14 residues. With 8 bases removed from V and 0 bases from J, the gap between germline ends came to 12 bases. In DNA, the CDR3 is TGTGCCAGTGGGACTTTTCCTAGCACAGATACGCAGTATTTT. Protein: CASGTFPSTDTQYF.

This clonotype was seen more than once but under ten times. This sequence joins TRBV9 and TRBJ1-1; D is perhaps TRBD1 (6 bases). The germline V gene encodes CDR1 SGDLS and CDR2 YYNGEE. This CDR3 is 13 amino acids long. V lost 2 bases to trimming and J lost 3 bases, with 8 bases between them. The CDR3 nucleotides read TGTGCCAGCAGCGTCAGACAGGACACTGAAGCTTTCTTT. It yields the protein CASSVRQDTEAFF.

The rearrangement uses TRBV6-1 and TRBJ2-3; no clear D. The CDR3 covers 15 residues. Germline loops: CDR1 MNHNS, CDR2 SASEGT. Between the trimmed V and J ends, which lost 4 bases and 2 bases, there was a span of 13 bases. DNA of the CDR3: TGTGCCAGCAGTGCGTTGACTGGCCTCACAGATACGCAGTATTTT. Protein product: CASSALTGLTDTQYF.

J is TRBJ2-3 and V is TRBV6-4; 13 bases are shared with TRBD2. Germline CDR1 and CDR2: MRHNA and SNTAGT. J gave up 1 base and V 1 base, and 2 bases lay outside the gene matches. The CDR3 runs 17 residues. CDR3 protein: CASSDYTSGGGTDTQYF. CDR3 nucleotides: TGTGCCAGCAGTGACTATACTAGCGGGGGGGGCACAGATACGCAGTATTTT.

The chain combines TRBV15 with TRBJ2-2; D possibly corresponds to TRBD1 (5 bases). The CDR3 loop spans 14 amino acids. V was clipped by 9 bases and J by 3 bases, with 14 bases between them. Germline CDR1 and CDR2: LNHNV and YYDKDF (reference sequence). CDR3 sequence reads: CATLRGSDTGELFF. The CDR3 DNA follows: TGTGCCACGCTTAGGGGTTCCGACACCGGGGAGCTGTTTTTT.

This clonotype was detected a few times. The chain combines TRBV7-2 with TRBJ2-3; D gene ambiguous. The CDR3 runs 12 residues. V lost 5 bases to trimming and J lost 4 bases, with 7 bases between them. The V gene's germline CDR1 is SGHTA and CDR2 FQGNSA. The CDR3 region is CASSTYADTQYF. DNA of the CDR3: TGTGCCAGCAGCACGTATGCAGATACGCAGTATTTT.

This chain connects TRBV7-9 to TRBJ1-2; perhaps TRBD1 as D (6 bases). Between the trimmed V and J ends, which lost 1 base and 6 bases, there was a span of 12 bases. Germline-derived CDR1 and CDR2 are SEHNR and FQNEAQ (reference sequence). CDR3 length equals 14 residues. The CDR3 region has the DNA TGTGCCAGCAGCTTAGGCTCGGGGGGCCATGGCTACACCTTC. Amino acids: CASSLGSGGHGYTF. The whole variable domain, filled in from reference TRBV7-9 and TRBJ1-2, reads DTGVSQNPRHKITKRGQNVTFRCDPISEHNRLYWYRQTLGQGPEFLTYFQNEAQLEKSRLLSDRFSAERPKGSFSTLEIQRTEQGDSAMYLCASSLGSGGHGYTFGSGTRLTVV.

The chain uses TRBV7-2 and TRBJ1-2; D is ambiguous. The V gene's germline CDR1 is SGHTA and CDR2 FQGNSA. The CDR3 has 8 amino acids. Trimming cost V 10 bases and J 13 bases, with 10 bases left between them. In DNA, the CDR3 is TGTGCCATCCTGCGAGGCACCTTC. Translating gives CAILRGTF.

The chain couples TRBV6-1 to TRBJ1-1, with 10 bases aligning to TRBD1. The CDR3 sequence is 16 residues long. Trimming took 4 bases from V and 6 from J; bases not matched to a gene: 11. In germline, CDR1 is MNHNS, CDR2 SASEGT. The CDR3 coding sequence is TGTGCCAGCAGTGCGTCGCCGGGACAGGGGTTGTCTGAAGCTTTCTTT. Translated: CASSASPGQGLSEAFF.

This chain links TRBV5-1 with TRBJ2-7; no reliable D call. The germline gives CDR1 SGHRS, CDR2 YFSETQ. The CDR3 is 16 residues long. Trimming removed 1 base from V and 3 bases from J, with 17 bases in between. CDR3 region: CASSLSPGTNNYEQYF. The CDR3 DNA reads as TGCGCCAGCAGCTTGTCCCCCGGAACAAACAACTACGAGCAGTACTTC.

This clonotype showed up just a few times. The V and J genes are TRBV5-6 and TRBJ1-5; no firm D call. Germline CDR1 reads SGHDT; CDR2 reads YYEEEE. The V and J ends lost 1 base and 7 bases respectively, with 15 bases between them. This CDR3 has 15 amino acids. CDR3 region: CASSLFGSLGQPQHF. The CDR3 DNA is TGTGCCAGCAGCTTGTTCGGGTCCCTAGGCCAGCCCCAGCATTTT.

This clonotype was seen more than once but under ten times. This chain joins TRBV6-1 and TRBJ2-2, with a weak D call TRBD1 (5 bases). The CDR3 loop spans 14 amino acids. V was shortened by 6 bases and J by 4 bases, with 12 bases between the two germline ends. Germline V gives CDR1 MNHNS, CDR2 SASEGT. In DNA form, the CDR3 reads TGTGCCAGCAGAAAAGACAGCATCACCGGGGAGCTGTTTTTT. This gives the protein CASRKDSITGELFF.

This clonotype was recorded many times. CDR3 protein: CASSFSPAGGQETQYF. The CDR3 nucleotides are TGTGCCAGCAGTTTCTCACCAGCGGGGGGTCAAGAGACCCAGTACTTC. The V call is TRBV12-3 or TRBV12-4, the J call TRBJ2-5; 9 nucleotides agree with TRBD2. The CDR3 covers 16 residues. V dropped 3 bases and J dropped 2; count of bases not matched to a gene: 7.

This clonotype came up many times. J is TRBJ1-5 and V is TRBV12-3 or TRBV12-4, with D tentatively TRBD1 (6 bases). The CDR3 runs 13 residues. Trimming left V 4 bases short and J 6 bases short, with 10 bases between. The CDR3 region is CASSSRGGQPQHF. DNA of the CDR3: TGTGCCAGCAGTTCTCGAGGGGGTCAGCCCCAGCATTTT.

The chain carries TRBV6-1 and TRBJ2-3; 7 nucleotides align to TRBD2. The CDR3 is 16 amino acids. V lost 6 bases to trimming and J lost 3 bases; unmatched junction nucleotides: 12. The germline V gene encodes CDR1 MNHNS and CDR2 SASEGT. CDR3 bases: TGTGCCAGCAGAGACCCCTGGAGCGGGGATACAGATACGCAGTATTTT. It specifies CASRDPWSGDTDTQYF.

The CDR3 DNA follows: TGCAGTGCTAGTGGAGTCTACAATGAGCAGTTCTTC. This codes for CSASGVYNEQFF. The chain is built from TRBV20-1 and TRBJ2-1; D is unclear. The CDR3 is 12 amino acids. Germline lookup yields CDR1 DFQATT and CDR2 SNEGSKA (reference sequence). V lost 3 bases and J lost 3, with 6 bases in between.

This clonotype was seen at least ten times. Compared with germline, one end of the junction differs, possibly owing to a read error. The chain employs TRBV5-1 and TRBJ1-1; D ambiguous. The CDR3 extends over 14 amino acids. Germline V CDR1 and CDR2: SGHRS, YFSETQ. Here the CDR3 reads CASSLVGVNTEAFF. The DNA for the CDR3 is TGTGCCAGCAGCTTGGTCGGGGTGAACACTGAAGCTTTCTTT. Full variable domain (missing parts from reference TRBV5-1 and TRBJ1-1): KAGVTQTPRYLIKTRGQQVTLSCSPISGHRSVSWYQQTPGQGLQFLFEYFSETQRNKGNFPGRFSGRQFSNSRSEMNVSTLELGDSALYLCASSLVGVNTEAFFGQGTRLTVV.

This clonotype was picked up a small number of times. The gene calls are TRBV27 and TRBJ1-6; D gene unclear. V lost 1 base, J lost 11 bases, and 6 bases lay in between. In germline, CDR1 is MNHEY, CDR2 SMNVEV (reference sequence). CDR3 length equals 12 residues. CDR3 residues: CASSLLSAPLHF. The CDR3 region has the DNA TGTGCCAGCAGTTTATTATCGGCACCCCTCCACTTT.

The chain employs TRBV6-5 and TRBJ2-1, with 10 bases aligning to TRBD2. The CDR3 runs 14 residues. J was trimmed by 13 bases and V by 2 bases; bases with no gene match: 8. Germline CDR1 MNHEY, CDR2 SVGAGI. The CDR3 coding sequence is TGTGCCAGCAGTTACCGCCTAGCGGGGGATCCCCAGTTCTTC. It encodes CASSYRLAGDPQFF.

J is TRBJ1-1 and V is TRBV6-2 or TRBV6-3; D not certain. Germline V gives CDR1 MNHEY, CDR2 SVGEGT. The CDR3 is 14 residues long. V was shortened by 8 bases and J by 4 bases, with 17 bases between the two germline ends. The CDR3 region has the DNA TGTGCCAGCGGCCACATCGGGGAGACCACTGAAGCTTTCTTT. It is translated as CASGHIGETTEAFF.

This clonotype has just a few counts. DNA for the CDR3: TGTGCCACCAGTCCGGGGGCTCCCACCGGGGAGCTGTTTTTT. Its protein product is CATSPGAPTGELFF. This sequence joins TRBV24-1 and TRBJ2-2; tentatively, D is TRBD1 or TRBD2 (6 bases each). Germline V CDR1 and CDR2: KGHDR, SFDVKD. V was trimmed by 6 bases and J by 4 bases, leaving 11 bases between them. This CDR3 contains 14 residues.

The V call is TRBV12-3 or TRBV12-4, the J call TRBJ1-6; D is unresolved. The CDR3 is 16 residues long. V shed 4 bases and J shed 10 bases, with 20 bases lying between them. The CDR3 reads CASSSSGLTGRSPLHF. In DNA, the CDR3 is TGTGCCAGCAGTTCATCCGGGCTTACCGGGAGGTCACCCCTCCACTTT.

This clonotype has more than one count but fewer than ten. The chain is built from TRBV12-3 or TRBV12-4 and TRBJ2-5, with 10 bases matching TRBD2. The junction had 5 bases not matched to a gene; V was cut back by 7 bases and J by 3 bases. This CDR3 comprises 14 residues. CDR3 loop: CASTRSGGEETQYF. Written as DNA, the CDR3 is TGTGCCAGCACCAGAAGCGGGGGGGAAGAGACCCAGTACTTC.

There are many counts of this clonotype. The CDR3 DNA reads TGTGCCAGCAGCTTAGCGGGGGGGAACACCGGGGAGCTGTTTTTT. Protein sequence: CASSLAGGNTGELFF. The V gene is TRBV7-2, the J gene TRBJ2-2, with a tentative D call TRBD2 (6 bases). Looked up from germline, CDR1 is SGHTA and CDR2 is FQGNSA. The V and J ends lost 0 bases and 1 base respectively, with 6 bases between them. The CDR3 extends over 15 amino acids.

This clonotype appeared many times. The chain carries TRBV20-1 and TRBJ1-2; unclear D gene. This CDR3 is 13 amino acids long. Germline CDR1 reads DFQATT; CDR2 reads SNEGSKA (reference sequence). V was trimmed by 0 bases and J by 2 bases, leaving 7 bases between them. The CDR3 loop reads CSARDLPNYGYTF. The DNA for the CDR3 is TGCAGTGCTAGAGATCTCCCCAACTATGGCTACACCTTC.

This clonotype was seen a handful of times. This chain uses TRBV13 with TRBJ2-7; 10 positions match TRBD2. Germline values: CDR1 PRHDT, CDR2 FYEKMQ (reference sequence). CDR3 length: 14 residues. The junction had 3 bases not matched to a gene; V was cut back by 6 bases and J by 1 base. In DNA, the CDR3 is TGTGCCAGCAGAACTAGCGGGGAGTCCTACGAGCAGTACTTC. Translating gives CASRTSGESYEQYF.

This clonotype was observed a handful of times. The junction differs from germline at one of its ends, possibly a read error. This chain links TRBV4-3 with TRBJ2-1; the match to TRBD1 covers 8 bases. This CDR3 has 15 amino acids. The V gene's germline CDR1 is LGHNA and CDR2 YSLEER. The DNA for the CDR3 is TGCGCCAGCAGCGCAATCGACAGGGGTCTCTCCCCGTGGATCTTC. It yields the protein CASSAIDRGLSPWIF.

The chain couples TRBV4-2 to TRBJ2-7; TRBD2 aligns across 9 bases. This CDR3 comprises 15 residues. V was clipped by 0 bases and J by 2 bases; unmatched bases: 2. From germline, CDR1 is LGHNA and CDR2 YNFKEQ. The CDR3 loop reads CASSQDASGAYEQYF. The CDR3 coding sequence is TGTGCCAGCAGCCAAGACGCTAGCGGGGCCTACGAGCAGTACTTC.

The chain uses TRBV24-1 and TRBJ1-5; D is possibly TRBD1 (5 bases). V was cut by 7 bases and J by 6 bases, with 12 bases left in between. Germline V lookup: CDR1 KGHDR, CDR2 SFDVKD. The CDR3 has 13 residues. In nucleotides, the CDR3 is TGTGCCACCAGCGCAGGGTCGGGTCAGCCCCAGCATTTT. Amino acids: CATSAGSGQPQHF.

The chain carries TRBV2 and TRBJ2-1, with unresolved D. The CDR3 sequence is 12 residues long. Germline-derived CDR1 and CDR2 are SNHLY and FYNNEI. Trimming left V 6 bases short and J 7 bases short, with 10 bases between. The CDR3 DNA reads TGTGCCAGCAGCGAGTGGGTGAATGAGCAGTTCTTC. It specifies CASSEWVNEQFF.

This chain joins TRBV7-9 and TRBJ1-2; D unclear. V was cut by 7 bases and J by 3 bases, with 15 bases left in between. CDR1 and CDR2 (germline): SEHNR, FQNEAQ (reference sequence). This CDR3 is 14 amino acids long. The CDR3 sequence: CASTPREGDYGYTF. The CDR3, as DNA: TGTGCCAGCACCCCAAGGGAGGGTGACTATGGCTACACCTTC. The full variable domain, with the rest looked up from reference TRBV7-9 and TRBJ1-2, is DTGVSQNPRHKITKRGQNVTFRCDPISEHNRLYWYRQTLGQGPEFLTYFQNEAQLEKSRLLSDRFSAERPKGSFSTLEIQRTEQGDSAMYLCASTPREGDYGYTFGSGTRLTVV.